Listed below are T cell receptor beta chains from one sample, sequenced in a study of blood T cell repertoires in COVID-19. Clones were sequenced by immunoSEQ multiplex PCR, and TCRdb holds only the in-frame ones, with some missing. The repertoire consists of tens of thousands of clones, with about 91% occurring once and the leading ten covering around 5.1%. Sequenced input: peripheral blood. These receptors originate from a man in his 60s with active COVID-19. CDR3s include the opening cysteine and the closing phenylalanine or tryptophan. A D gene is named only where the DNA matches it firmly. Clone size, where shown, is once, few, many, or a class for clones that have expanded.

D gene: -; V gene: TRBV28; J gene: TRBJ2-7; clone size: once; CDR3 DNA: TGTGCCAGCAGTTCCGACGAGCAGTACTTC; CDR3 protein: CASSSDEQYF
D gene: -; V gene: TRBV9; J gene: TRBJ2-5; clone size: -; CDR3 DNA: TGTGCCAGCAGCGCAGGGAGGTCACAGGGGGAGACCCAGTACTTC; CDR3 protein: CASSAGRSQGETQYF
D gene: TRBD2; V gene: TRBV5-4; J gene: TRBJ2-1; clone size: -; CDR3 DNA: TGTGCCAGCAGCTTGGTTGCGGGAGGTGGCAATGAGCAGTTCTTC; CDR3 protein: CASSLVAGGGNEQFF
D gene: TRBD1; V gene: TRBV5-1; J gene: TRBJ2-5; clone size: -; CDR3 DNA: TGCGCCAGCAGCCCGGGACAGCCACAAGAGACCCAGTACTTC; CDR3 protein: CASSPGQPQETQYF
D gene: -; V gene: TRBV21-1; J gene: TRBJ2-2; clone size: -; CDR3 DNA: TGTGCCAGCAGCAAAGTTACGACGGGGGGGAACACCGGGGAGCTGTTTTTT; CDR3 protein: CASSKVTTGGNTGELFF
D gene: -; V gene: TRBV2; J gene: TRBJ2-7; clone size: once; CDR3 DNA: TGTGCCAGCAGTGAAGCGCGGGTCTCCGAGCAGTACTTC; CDR3 protein: CASSEARVSEQYF
D gene: -; V gene: TRBV7-8; J gene: TRBJ1-1; clone size: -; CDR3 DNA: TGTGCCAGCATCCCGCCACTTCGTTATGGGGGCCGAGGGACTGAAGCTTTCTTT; CDR3 protein: CASIPPLRYGGRGTEAFF
D gene: TRBD1; V gene: TRBV7-2; J gene: TRBJ1-3; clone size: -; CDR3 DNA: TGTGCCAGCAGCCCACAACAGGGGAGGTCTGGAAACACCATATATTTT; CDR3 protein: CASSPQQGRSGNTIYF
D gene: -; V gene: TRBV10-3; J gene: TRBJ2-1; clone size: -; CDR3 DNA: TGTGCCATCAAAGGGGGGGCCTACAATGAGCAGTTCTTC; CDR3 protein: CAIKGGAYNEQFF
D gene: -; V gene: TRBV28; J gene: TRBJ1-5; clone size: -; CDR3 DNA: TGTGCCAGCAGTTCGGGGCAGCCCCAGCATTTT; CDR3 protein: CASSSGQPQHF
D gene: -; V gene: TRBV29-1; J gene: TRBJ2-1; clone size: -; CDR3 DNA: TGCAGCGTTGGGGGCGGACTACCCTACAATGAGCAGTTCTTC; CDR3 protein: CSVGGGLPYNEQFF
D gene: -; V gene: TRBV6-2/TRBV6-3; J gene: TRBJ2-4; clone size: -; CDR3 DNA: TGTGCCAGCAGCCAGAGGGGGGGGTGGTCCAAAAACATTCAGTACTTC; CDR3 protein: CASSQRGGWSKNIQYF
D gene: TRBD2; V gene: TRBV29-1; J gene: TRBJ2-2; clone size: -; CDR3 DNA: TGCAGCGTTGAAGAAAGCGGGAGGCGAACCGGGGAGCTGTTTTTT; CDR3 protein: CSVEESGRRTGELFF
D gene: TRBD1; V gene: TRBV6-2/TRBV6-3; J gene: TRBJ2-1; clone size: once; CDR3 DNA: TGTGCCAGCAGTCCCAGGGGGATGGGGTTCTACAATGAGCAGTTCTTC; CDR3 protein: CASSPRGMGFYNEQFF
D gene: TRBD2; V gene: TRBV7-8; J gene: TRBJ2-2; clone size: -; CDR3 DNA: TGTGCCAGCAGCTTAGCGAATCTAGCGGGAGGGACCGGGGAGCTGTTTTTT; CDR3 protein: CASSLANLAGGTGELFF
D gene: -; V gene: TRBV6-2/TRBV6-3; J gene: TRBJ2-5; clone size: -; CDR3 DNA: TGTGCCAGCAGTTATAAGACCCAGTACTTC; CDR3 protein: CASSYKTQYF
D gene: TRBD2; V gene: TRBV4-3; J gene: TRBJ2-7; clone size: -; CDR3 DNA: TGCGCCAGCAGCCGGCTAGCGGGGAGTGTCTACGAGCAGTACTTC; CDR3 protein: CASSRLAGSVYEQYF
D gene: TRBD2; V gene: TRBV7-2; J gene: TRBJ2-3; clone size: -; CDR3 DNA: TGTGCCAGCGGGACTAGCGCTACGCAGTATTTT; CDR3 protein: CASGTSATQYF
D gene: -; V gene: TRBV23-1; J gene: TRBJ2-2; clone size: -; CDR3 DNA: TGCGCCAGCAGACAGACGGGACATAACACCGGGGAGCTGTTTTTT; CDR3 protein: CASRQTGHNTGELFF
D gene: -; V gene: TRBV20-1; J gene: TRBJ2-1; clone size: -; CDR3 DNA: TGCAGTGCCCCAATTTTAGCGGTACAGTTCTTC; CDR3 protein: CSAPILAVQFF
D gene: -; V gene: TRBV5-1; J gene: TRBJ1-1; clone size: -; CDR3 DNA: TGCGCCAGCAAGGGAGGGGTGAACACTGAAGCTTTCTTT; CDR3 protein: CASKGGVNTEAFF
D gene: TRBD2; V gene: TRBV5-1; J gene: TRBJ2-3; clone size: -; CDR3 DNA: TGCGCCAGCAGCTTGGGGACTAGCGGGACCACAGATACGCAGTATTTT; CDR3 protein: CASSLGTSGTTDTQYF
D gene: TRBD2; V gene: TRBV4-3; J gene: TRBJ2-2; clone size: -; CDR3 DNA: TGCGCCAGCAGCCAAGGATATAGCGGGGGGTACCACGGGGAGCTGTTTTTT; CDR3 protein: CASSQGYSGGYHGELFF
D gene: -; V gene: TRBV5-4; J gene: TRBJ2-5; clone size: -; CDR3 DNA: TGTGCCAGCAGCCCTACCCCGGGACACTCACAAGAGACCCAGTACTTC; CDR3 protein: CASSPTPGHSQETQYF
D gene: TRBD1; V gene: TRBV28; J gene: TRBJ2-4; clone size: -; CDR3 DNA: TGTGCCATACAGGGGGCCAACATTCAGTACTTC; CDR3 protein: CAIQGANIQYF
D gene: -; V gene: TRBV5-1; J gene: TRBJ2-3; clone size: -; CDR3 DNA: TGCGCCAGCAACGAAGGAAGGGGAGATACGCAGTATTTT; CDR3 protein: CASNEGRGDTQYF
D gene: TRBD2; V gene: TRBV13; J gene: TRBJ2-3; clone size: -; CDR3 DNA: TGTGCCAGCAGCCCAATAGCGGGAGTAGACACAGATACGCAGTATTTT; CDR3 protein: CASSPIAGVDTDTQYF
D gene: -; V gene: TRBV21-1; J gene: TRBJ2-7; clone size: -; CDR3 DNA: TGTGCCAGCAGCAGCCCGTTTGGGACAGCTGTGCCCTACGAGCAGTACTTC; CDR3 protein: CASSSPFGTAVPYEQYF
D gene: -; V gene: TRBV19; J gene: TRBJ2-1; clone size: -; CDR3 DNA: TGTGCCAGTAGTACCCCGGCAGCGGAGCAGTTCTTC; CDR3 protein: CASSTPAAEQFF
D gene: -; V gene: TRBV7-2; J gene: TRBJ2-7; clone size: once; CDR3 DNA: TGTGCCAGCAGCTTAGTTCCTAGCTACGACGAGCAGTACTTC; CDR3 protein: CASSLVPSYDEQYF
D gene: TRBD1; V gene: TRBV6-2/TRBV6-3; J gene: TRBJ1-2; clone size: -; CDR3 DNA: TGTGCCAGCAGTCAACAGGGGGCGCGGGTATCTGGCTACACCTTC; CDR3 protein: CASSQQGARVSGYTF
D gene: TRBD1; V gene: TRBV28; J gene: TRBJ2-3; clone size: -; CDR3 DNA: TGTGCCAGCAGTACGGGACAGGGGACAGATACGCAGTATTTT; CDR3 protein: CASSTGQGTDTQYF
D gene: TRBD1; V gene: TRBV4-2; J gene: TRBJ1-5; clone size: -; CDR3 DNA: TGTGCCAGCAGCGGACAGGCCATAGACCCCCAGCATTTT; CDR3 protein: CASSGQAIDPQHF
D gene: -; V gene: TRBV11-2; J gene: TRBJ1-1; clone size: -; CDR3 DNA: -; CDR3 protein: CASSLTFGGAFF
D gene: -; V gene: TRBV20-1; J gene: TRBJ1-1; clone size: -; CDR3 DNA: TGCAGTGCTGTCGAGGGTTATGAAGCTTTCTTT; CDR3 protein: CSAVEGYEAFF
D gene: -; V gene: TRBV10-1; J gene: TRBJ1-5; clone size: -; CDR3 DNA: TGCGCCAGCAGTGAGGGGGGGGTATCGAATCAGCCCCAGCATTTT; CDR3 protein: CASSEGGVSNQPQHF
D gene: TRBD2; V gene: TRBV11-2; J gene: TRBJ2-1; clone size: -; CDR3 DNA: TGTGCCAGCAGCAAAGGACTAGCGGGAGGTTACAATGAGCAGTTCTTC; CDR3 protein: CASSKGLAGGYNEQFF
D gene: -; V gene: TRBV6-5; J gene: TRBJ1-1; clone size: -; CDR3 DNA: TGTGCCAGCAGTCGTCTGCGGGTGAACACTGAAGCTTTCTTT; CDR3 protein: CASSRLRVNTEAFF
D gene: -; V gene: TRBV6-5; J gene: TRBJ1-4; clone size: -; CDR3 DNA: TGTGCCAGCAGGACAGTAAATGAAAAACTGTTTTTT; CDR3 protein: CASRTVNEKLFF
D gene: TRBD2; V gene: TRBV18; J gene: TRBJ2-7; clone size: -; CDR3 DNA: TGTGCCAGCTCACTGGCGGGAGGGAACTCCTACGAGCAGTACTTC; CDR3 protein: CASSLAGGNSYEQYF
D gene: TRBD1; V gene: TRBV5-4; J gene: TRBJ2-5; clone size: -; CDR3 DNA: TGTGCCAGCAGCTTGGACAGGGGAAGACAAGAGACCCAGTACTTC; CDR3 protein: CASSLDRGRQETQYF
D gene: TRBD1; V gene: TRBV7-3; J gene: TRBJ2-5; clone size: -; CDR3 DNA: TGTGCCAGCAGCTCTTCCAGGGGGTCCCAAGAGACCCAGTACTTC; CDR3 protein: CASSSSRGSQETQYF
D gene: -; V gene: TRBV28; J gene: TRBJ1-1; clone size: -; CDR3 DNA: TGTGCCAGCAGTTTTGCCTCAGGGTCCAGGACTGAAGCTTTCTTT; CDR3 protein: CASSFASGSRTEAFF
D gene: TRBD2; V gene: TRBV4-1; J gene: TRBJ2-1; clone size: -; CDR3 DNA: TGCGCCAGCAGCCAACAGCTAGCGGGAGGCCAGACCTACAATGAGCAGTTCTTC; CDR3 protein: CASSQQLAGGQTYNEQFF
D gene: -; V gene: TRBV4-3; J gene: TRBJ2-1; clone size: -; CDR3 DNA: TGCGCCAGCAGCCAAGATCTTTACAATGAGCAGTTCTTC; CDR3 protein: CASSQDLYNEQFF
D gene: TRBD1; V gene: TRBV11-2; J gene: TRBJ2-3; clone size: -; CDR3 DNA: TGTGCCAGCAGCCCCATTAGGGGGACAGGGGGCTTGAGAGATACGCAGTATTTT; CDR3 protein: CASSPIRGTGGLRDTQYF
D gene: -; V gene: TRBV28; J gene: TRBJ2-3; clone size: -; CDR3 DNA: TGTGCCAGCAGCCCCCCACGGGGAGGTGGCAAGACTAGCACAGATACGCAGTATTTT; CDR3 protein: CASSPPRGGGKTSTDTQYF
D gene: TRBD2; V gene: TRBV7-2; J gene: TRBJ2-5; clone size: -; CDR3 DNA: TGTGCCAGCAGCTCCCGACTAGCGGGGGGGACCCAGTACTTC; CDR3 protein: CASSSRLAGGTQYF